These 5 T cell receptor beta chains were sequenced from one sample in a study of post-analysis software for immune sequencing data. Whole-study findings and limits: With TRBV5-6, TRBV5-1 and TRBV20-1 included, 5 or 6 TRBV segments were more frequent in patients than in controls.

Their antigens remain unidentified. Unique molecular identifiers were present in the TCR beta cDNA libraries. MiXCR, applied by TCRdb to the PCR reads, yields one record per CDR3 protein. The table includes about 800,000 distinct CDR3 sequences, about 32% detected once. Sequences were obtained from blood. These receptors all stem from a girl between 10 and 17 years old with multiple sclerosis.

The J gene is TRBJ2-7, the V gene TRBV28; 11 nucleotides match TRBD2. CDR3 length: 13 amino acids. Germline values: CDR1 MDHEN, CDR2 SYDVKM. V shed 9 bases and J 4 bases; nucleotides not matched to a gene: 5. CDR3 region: CASQGLAVYEQYF. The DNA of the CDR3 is TGTGCCAGTCAGGGACTAGCGGTGTACGAGCAGTACTTC.

DNA of the CDR3: TGTGCCACCAGTAGAGGGGATAGCAATCAGCCCCAGCATTTT. This translates into CATSRGDSNQPQHF. The chain is built from TRBV24-1 and TRBJ1-5, with D tentatively TRBD1 (5 bases). This CDR3 is 14 amino acids long. Germline CDR1 KGHDR, CDR2 SFDVKD. V was pared by 6 bases and J by 0 bases, with 8 bases between.

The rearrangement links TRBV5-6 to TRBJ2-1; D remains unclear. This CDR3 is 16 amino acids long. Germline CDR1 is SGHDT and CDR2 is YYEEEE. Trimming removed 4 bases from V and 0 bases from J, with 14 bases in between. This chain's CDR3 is CASSPPRRSSYNEQFF. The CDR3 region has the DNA TGTGCCAGCAGCCCACCCCGTCGGAGCTCCTACAATGAGCAGTTCTTC.

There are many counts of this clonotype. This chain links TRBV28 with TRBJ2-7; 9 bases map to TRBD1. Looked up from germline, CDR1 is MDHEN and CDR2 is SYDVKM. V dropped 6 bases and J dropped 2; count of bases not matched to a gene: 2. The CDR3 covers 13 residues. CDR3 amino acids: CASSGTGTYEQYF. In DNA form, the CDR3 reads TGTGCCAGCAGCGGGACAGGGACCTACGAGCAGTACTTC.

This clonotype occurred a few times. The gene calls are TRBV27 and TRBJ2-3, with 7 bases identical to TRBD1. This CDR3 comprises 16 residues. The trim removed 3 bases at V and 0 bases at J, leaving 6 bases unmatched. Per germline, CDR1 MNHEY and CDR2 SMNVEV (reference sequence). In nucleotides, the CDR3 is TGTGCCAGCAGTTTCTGGACAGGCCCAAGCACAGATACGCAGTATTTT. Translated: CASSFWTGPSTDTQYF.